This entry is about one T cell receptor beta chain. The sample is drawn from a study of blood T cell repertoires in COVID-19. About the study: Some COVID-19 samples were acute and others convalescent; all came from the United States, Italy and Spain. Sample material is recorded as cDNA or gDNA derived from T cells, B-cell-depleted T cells, or PBMCs.

The V gene end was trimmed by 2 bases and the J gene end by 3 bases; junction bases not matched to a gene: 10. CDR3 length: 16 residues. Looked up from germline, CDR1 is MGHDK and CDR2 is SYGVNS. As handled by the study authors: The authors estimated nucleated cell counts from reference gene primer amplification. Measured with immunoSEQ multiplex PCR; TCRdb has only the in-frame clones, and not every one. V, J and clone size were drawn from that table, and D and trimming were deduced from the DNA. The table has under 60,000 clones, over 80% seen once; the top ten hold 9.5% to 15%. The origin of this receptor is a human donor with active COVID-19. The donor label of this sample is uncertain. Sequences were obtained from peripheral blood. This rearrangement joins TRBV25-1 to TRBJ2-7; 7 nucleotides line up with TRBD2. The CDR3 protein is CASSEVGTAGYYEQYF. The CDR3 region has the DNA TGTGCCAGCAGTGAAGTTGGAACAGCGGGATACTACGAGCAGTACTTC.